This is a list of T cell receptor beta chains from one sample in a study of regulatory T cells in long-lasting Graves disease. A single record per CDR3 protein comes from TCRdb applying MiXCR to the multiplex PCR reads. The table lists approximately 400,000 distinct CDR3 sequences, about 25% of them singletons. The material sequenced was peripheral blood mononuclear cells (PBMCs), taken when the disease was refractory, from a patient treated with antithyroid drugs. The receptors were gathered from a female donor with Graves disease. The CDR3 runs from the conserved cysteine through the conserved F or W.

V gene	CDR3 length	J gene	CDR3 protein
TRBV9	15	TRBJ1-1	CASSVEPNSDTEAFF
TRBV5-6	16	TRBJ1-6	CASSLAPDRLNSPLHF
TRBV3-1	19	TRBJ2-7	CASSQVRIGGRALSYEQYF
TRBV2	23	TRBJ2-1	CASSASRGTTSGRALSSYNEQFF
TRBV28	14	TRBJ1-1	CASIPGQLNTEAFF
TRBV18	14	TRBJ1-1	CASSRDSRNTEAFF
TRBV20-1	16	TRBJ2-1	CSVRLAGVKIYNEQFF
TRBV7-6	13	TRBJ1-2	CASSLTEGHGYTF
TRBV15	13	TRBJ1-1	CATAGQGRTEAFF
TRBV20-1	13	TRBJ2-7	CSAIGARGGEQYF
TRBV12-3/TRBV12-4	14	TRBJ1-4	CASRAGQPNEKLFF
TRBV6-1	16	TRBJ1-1	CASSDPAGSSNTEAFF
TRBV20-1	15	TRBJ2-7	CSAIRLAGGLHEQYF
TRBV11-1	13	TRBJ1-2	CASSGQGLYGYTF
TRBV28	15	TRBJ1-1	CASSLQGAKDTEAFF
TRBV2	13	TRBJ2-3	CASNTSLGDTQYF
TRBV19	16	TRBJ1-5	CASSIARTGVNQPQHF
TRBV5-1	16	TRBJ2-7	CASSLAAGSGTYEQYF
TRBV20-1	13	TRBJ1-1	CSARKRANTEAFF
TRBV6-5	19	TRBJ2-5	CASSWKSGTSGSGAETQYF
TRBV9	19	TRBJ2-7	CASSVGGGQGRIPPYEQYF
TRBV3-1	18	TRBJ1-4	CASSRRGVGFGGREKLFF
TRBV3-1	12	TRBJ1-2	CASSQLEYGYTF
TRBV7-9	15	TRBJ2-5	CASSLWLAGQETQYF
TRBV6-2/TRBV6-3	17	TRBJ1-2	CASSYFPQGFSNYGYTF
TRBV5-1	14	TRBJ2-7	CASSLASVGHEQYF
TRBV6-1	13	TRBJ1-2	CASRPRQVGGYTF
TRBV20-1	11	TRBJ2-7	CSARTPSEQYF
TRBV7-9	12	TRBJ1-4	CASAATPEKLFF
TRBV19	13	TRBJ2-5	CASSTQGVKTQYF
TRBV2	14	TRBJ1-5	CASSELGSNQPQHF
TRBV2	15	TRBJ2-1	CASSVGRGPNNEQFF
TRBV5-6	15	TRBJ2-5	CASTISGGRRETQYF
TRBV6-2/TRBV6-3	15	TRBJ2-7	CASSIAWTRNYEQYF
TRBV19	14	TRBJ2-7	CASSPRWTDYEQYF
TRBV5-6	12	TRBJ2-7	CASSFYASEQYF
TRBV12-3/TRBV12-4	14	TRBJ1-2	CASSSGTAGRGYTF
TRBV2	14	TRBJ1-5	CASSADPSNQPQHF
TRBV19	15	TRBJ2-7	CASSHPMTGSYEQYF
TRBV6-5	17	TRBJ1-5	CASSSGMRARSNQPQHF
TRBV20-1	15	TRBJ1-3	CSALQGAFSGNTIYF
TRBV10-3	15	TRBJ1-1	CAISETPAGQIEAFF
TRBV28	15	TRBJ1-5	CASQFSILPNQPQHF
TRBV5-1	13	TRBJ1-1	CASSLTGTTEAFF
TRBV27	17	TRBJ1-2	CASSGTGGRLETMGYTF
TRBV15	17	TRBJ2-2	CATSRAPGQGGTGELFF
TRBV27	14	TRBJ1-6	CASTEFRGGSPLHF
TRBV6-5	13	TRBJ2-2	CASSYTVAGELFF
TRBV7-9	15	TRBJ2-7	CASSSGLASSYEQYF